Below, 31 T cell receptor delta chains from the same sample are listed, as sequenced in a study of gamma-delta chains in newborns, infants, children (dated by TCRdb to about 2019). Sequencer: Illumina MiSeq. Identical DNA sequences were merged into single rows after TCRdb reprocessed the public reads with CATT. Within this sample are fewer than 8,500 delta-chain clones, with over 1.5% of them counted one time only. In total, the top ten clones hold approximately 8% of the sample. Sample: blood. These receptors were taken from a child who was a newborn, infant or young child, either healthy, febrile or measles-vaccinated (not recorded which).

This clone counts as medium-sized. The V gene is TRDV1, the J gene TRDJ1, with 9 bases fitting TRDD2. CDR1 and CDR2 (germline): TSWWSYY, QGS. Trimming took 5 bases from V and 0 from J; bases not matched to a gene: 16. The CDR3 extends over 19 amino acids. CDR3 DNA: TGTGCTCTTGGGAAGCCTTCCTACAAGGGGATAACGTACACCGATAAACTCATCTTT. Encoded protein: CALGKPSYKGITYTDKLIF.

By frequency in the sample, this clone is medium-sized (0.01 to 0.1%). The chain combines TRDV2 with TRDJ1; TRDD3 matches at 8 bases. The J segment lost 0 bases and the V segment lost 5 bases, leaving 7 bases of the junction unmatched. The CDR3 length is 15 residues. Germline CDR1 and CDR2: GEAIGNYY and EKD. As DNA, the CDR3 is TGTGCCTGTGGGGCTGGGGGAACGTACACCGATAAACTCATCTTT. Translating gives CACGAGGTYTDKLIF.

By share of the sample, this clone is medium-sized. CDR3 DNA sequence: TGTGCTCTTGGTGCCGACTACGCTGGGGGATTACCCAGCTCCTGGGACACCCGACAGATGTTTTTC. The encoded protein is CALGADYAGGLPSSWDTRQMFF. The chain recombines TRDV1 with TRDJ3, with 9 bases matching TRDD3. The germline V gene has CDR1 TSWWSYY and CDR2 QGS. V trimming: 6 bases; J trimming: 0 bases; junction bases outside the gene matches: 18. This CDR3 spans 22 amino acids.

This clone was counted a few times. The protein given by TCRdb reflects a much larger clone and differs at residue 9 from this DNA's translation, likely from a read error; the protein shown is the DNA's translation. Other nucleotide sequences from this sample produce the same CDR3. This chain uses TRDV2 with TRDJ3; 9 nucleotides agree with TRDD3. From germline, CDR1 is GEAIGNYY and CDR2 EKD. This CDR3 comprises 16 residues. The CDR3 here is CACDWGSSRDTRQMFF. CDR3 bases: TGCGCCTGTGACTGGGGGAGCTCCCGGGACACCCGACAGATGTTTTTC.

Details on this clone: The TCRdb record carries a much larger clone's protein, which differs from this DNA's translation at residue 5; a read error is the likely cause, and the protein listed here is the DNA translation. The V gene is TRDV2, the J gene TRDJ1, with D perhaps being TRDD2 or TRDD3 (6 bases each). There are 17 residues in the CDR3. Germline CDR1 and CDR2: GEAIGNYY and EKD. Trimming stripped 3 bases from V and 3 bases from J, with 22 bases between. CDR3: CACDHPSGGPPADKLIF. The CDR3, as DNA: TGTGCCTGTGACCACCCTTCCGGGGGACCCCCTGCCGATAAACTCATCTTT.

On this clone itself: This sample also contains other DNA sequences that code for the same CDR3. The V gene is TRDV1, the J gene TRDJ1, with 9 bases lining up with TRDD3. The J segment lost 2 bases and the V segment lost 5 bases, leaving 24 bases of the junction unmatched. CDR1 and CDR2 from the germline V gene are TSWWSYY and QGS. The CDR3 runs 21 residues. The CDR3 loop is CALGPPSFGDTFNYLTDKLIF. CDR3 in DNA: TGTGCTCTTGGGCCGCCTTCCTTTGGGGATACGTTTAACTACCTTACCGATAAACTCATCTTT.

This clone was detected a few times. J is TRDJ1 and V is TRDV3, with 8 bases fitting TRDD3. Germline V lookup: CDR1 TVYSNPD, CDR2 GDNSRS (reference sequence). The junction had 35 bases not matched to a gene; V was cut back by 5 bases and J by 0 bases. The CDR3 loop spans 23 amino acids. CDR3 bases: TGTGCCCGCTCCCCTGTTCCGGGATACTATCGGGCTGGGGGAGACAGGTACACCGATAAACTCATCTTT. The encoded protein is CARSPVPGYYRAGGDRYTDKLIF.

This clone turned up a few times. A clone one base away is much larger, so this may be a read error. This sample includes further DNA sequences coding for the same CDR3. Written as DNA, the CDR3 is TGTGCCTGTGACATTCGCACTGGGGGTCCGTACACCGATAAACTCATCTTT. It encodes CACDIRTGGPYTDKLIF. The chain combines TRDV2 with TRDJ1; 8 bases agree with TRDD3. The junction had 10 bases not matched to a gene; V was cut back by 2 bases and J by 0 bases. Germline CDR1 reads GEAIGNYY; CDR2 reads EKD. The CDR3 has 17 residues.

The rearrangement joins TRDV1 to TRDJ1; 11 positions agree with TRDD3. The CDR3 spans 22 residues. The V segment lost 3 bases and the J segment 1 base; nucleotides outside the gene matches: 22. The germline gives CDR1 TSWWSYY, CDR2 QGS. The CDR3 region has the DNA TGTGCTCTTGGGGATCATTCCTACTTCGTACTGGGGGATATTGCATGCACCGATAAACTCATCTTT. Amino acid sequence: CALGDHSYFVLGDIACTDKLIF.

On this clone: A far larger clone is just one base off, so this is likely a read error. The same CDR3 also results from other DNA sequences found in this sample. The J gene is TRDJ3, the V gene TRDV2, with no clear D. The length of the CDR3 is 17 residues. V lost 0 bases and J 2 bases, leaving 10 bases between the germline ends. The germline V gene encodes CDR1 GEAIGNYY and CDR2 EKD. The CDR3 DNA reads TGTGCCTGTGACACCGTTGGAGCAGCCTGGGACACCCGACAGATGTTTTTC. Protein product: CACDTVGAAWDTRQMFF.

As to this clone: The protein in TCRdb stems from a much larger clone and differs at residue 18 from this DNA's translation, likely a read error; here the protein is translated from the DNA. V usage is TRDV2 and J usage is TRDJ3; the match to TRDD3 covers 10 bases. This CDR3 has 20 residues. Germline V CDR1 and CDR2: GEAIGNYY, EKD. The CDR3 coding sequence is TGTGCCTGTGACACCGTCAGGGGGATACGCCGATCCTGGGACACCCGACAGACGTTTTTC. This codes for CACDTVRGIRRSWDTRQTFF.

In its sample, this clone was seen a few times. The V gene is TRDV1, the J gene TRDJ1; TRDD3 is a possible D gene (6 bases). Deletions cut 0 bases from V and 0 bases from J, with 17 bases between. This CDR3 has 18 amino acids. Germline CDR1 is TSWWSYY and CDR2 is QGS. CDR3 protein: CALGELWSHGGYTDKLIF. In nucleotides, the CDR3 is TGTGCTCTTGGGGAACTCTGGAGCCATGGGGGGTACACCGATAAACTCATCTTT.

This clone is labeled medium-sized. Additional DNA sequences in this sample encode the identical CDR3. DNA for the CDR3: TGTGCCTGTACTGGGGGATACGCCGGGCCCTGGGACACCCGACAGATGTTTTTC. This encodes CACTGGYAGPWDTRQMFF. The chain is built from TRDV2 and TRDJ3; 13 nucleotides line up with TRDD3. Germline assignment: CDR1 GEAIGNYY and CDR2 EKD. The CDR3 loop spans 18 amino acids. Trimming removed 6 bases from V and 2 bases from J; junction bases left unmatched: 6.

The sample holds a few counts of this clone. The junction departs from the called germline gene at one end, perhaps through a read error. The chain joins TRDV2 to TRDJ3; 9 bases are a match to TRDD3. This CDR3 region has 20 residues. Per the germline V gene, CDR1 is GEAIGNYY and CDR2 is EKD. In DNA form, the CDR3 reads TGTGCCCGTGACACAGTCTGGGGGATGCGCCGCTCCTGGGACACCCGACAGATGTTTTTC. Translated: CARDTVWGMRRSWDTRQMFF.

Judged by abundance, this clone is medium-sized. This sequence joins TRDV1 and TRDJ1; 12 bases agree with TRDD3. The CDR3 consists of 19 residues. Germline V CDR1 and CDR2: TSWWSYY, QGS. V was pared by 9 bases and J by 0 bases, with 17 bases of the junction left unmatched. The CDR3 region is CALSRQGGWGIRNTDKLIF. CDR3 coding DNA: TGTGCTCTCTCACGTCAAGGAGGCTGGGGGATACGGAACACCGATAAACTCATCTTT.

Sample share makes this clone medium-sized. Other DNA variants within this sample encode the same CDR3. V usage is TRDV2 and J usage is TRDJ2; 13 positions match TRDD3. The CDR3 consists of 20 residues. The V gene's germline CDR1 is GEAIGNYY and CDR2 EKD. V shed 1 base and J 2 bases; nucleotides not matched to a gene: 12. In DNA form, the CDR3 reads TGTGCCTGTGACACTCGTACTGGGGGATACGCGGGGGGGTTGACAGCACAACTCTTCTTT. It is translated as CACDTRTGGYAGGLTAQLFF.

In this sample, this clone is medium-sized. Within the sample, other DNA sequences also encode this same CDR3. The rearrangement links TRDV2 to TRDJ3, with 10 bases lining up with TRDD3. Germline V lookup: CDR1 GEAIGNYY, CDR2 EKD. V was pared by 2 bases and J by 0 bases, with 9 bases of the junction left unmatched. There are 20 residues in the CDR3. The CDR3 loop reads CACDKRYWGIHSWDTRQMFF. In DNA, the CDR3 is TGTGCCTGTGACAAGAGGTACTGGGGGATCCACTCCTGGGACACCCGACAGATGTTTTTC.

A note on this clone: A read error may explain this, as a much larger clone is one base away. Other nucleotide sequences from this sample produce the same CDR3. CDR3 amino acids: CALGELDYWGIYTDKLIF. The CDR3 DNA is TGTGCTCTTGGTGAACTTGACTACTGGGGGATCTACACCGATAAACTCATCTTT. V usage is TRDV1 and J usage is TRDJ1, with 10 bases that match TRDD3. Germline lookup yields CDR1 TSWWSYY and CDR2 QGS. The CDR3 consists of 18 residues.

Worth noting for this clone: The protein recorded in TCRdb matches a much larger clone and deviates from this DNA's translation at residue 13, suggesting a read error; the protein here is obtained by translating the DNA. The V call is TRDV3, the J call TRDJ2, with 7 bases fitting TRDD3. CDR3 length equals 15 residues. Germline CDR1 TVYSNPD, CDR2 GDNSRS (reference sequence). The CDR3, as DNA: TGTGCCAAAAGGGGCACTGGGGACCCGAGGGCACAACCCTTCTTT. As protein: CAKRGTGDPRAQPFF.

This clone is judged medium-sized. The chain carries TRDV1 and TRDJ1; TRDD3 might be the D (5 bases). Germline V lookup: CDR1 TSWWSYY, CDR2 QGS. V dropped 4 bases and J dropped 0 bases, with 27 bases sitting between them. CDR3 length: 20 amino acids. The CDR3 sequence: CALGAEGPPGTRLYTDKLIF. For the CDR3, the DNA is TGTGCTCTTGGGGCCGAAGGCCCCCCTGGGACCCGCCTTTACACCGATAAACTCATCTTT.

By proportion, this clone is medium-sized. This sample also contains other DNA sequences that code for the same CDR3. This chain joins TRDV1 and TRDJ1; 11 nucleotides line up with TRDD3. J gave up 0 bases and V 4 bases, and 31 bases lay outside the gene matches. The germline CDR1 and CDR2 sequences are TSWWSYY and QGS. CDR3 length: 25 amino acids. The CDR3 spells CALGGDVLLILQQYWGIEYTDKLIF. CDR3 bases: TGTGCTCTTGGGGGGGACGTGCTCCTCATACTTCAACAGTACTGGGGGATAGAGTACACCGATAAACTCATCTTT.

By sample fraction, this clone is medium-sized. This chain uses TRDV2 with TRDJ3; 9 bases fit TRDD3. Germline lookup yields CDR1 GEAIGNYY and CDR2 EKD. The CDR3 is 18 amino acids. Trimming took 3 bases from V and 0 from J; bases not matched to a gene: 5. The CDR3 nucleotides read TGTGCCTGTGACTTTACTGGGGGAAGCTCCTGGGACACCCGACAGATGTTTTTC. Amino acids: CACDFTGGSSWDTRQMFF.

The sample holds a few counts of this clone. This chain uses TRDV1 with TRDJ2; D perhaps matches TRDD3 (5 bases). Germline CDR1 is TSWWSYY and CDR2 is QGS. CDR3 size: 22 residues. V was shortened by 0 bases and J by 4 bases, with 30 bases between the two germline ends. The CDR3 coding sequence is TGTGCTCTTGGGGAACTCGATCTTACTATCGTACTGGAGGAACGGCGGACAGCACAACTCTTCTTT. Its translation is CALGELDLTIVLEERRTAQLFF.

This clone was counted only a few times. TCRdb assigns this DNA the protein of a much larger clone, which departs from its translation at residue 9; this likely reflects a read error, and the protein shown comes from translating the DNA. The V gene is TRAV29/DV5, the J gene TRDJ1; 8 nucleotides agree with TRDD3. V lost 5 bases and J lost 0; bases outside the gene matches: 24. In germline, CDR1 is NSMFDY, CDR2 ISSIKDK. This CDR3 has 20 amino acids. The CDR3 DNA reads TGTGCAGCCCCGACCATGGGCTCCCCGGGGATACCTCAGTACACCGATAAACTCATCTTT. It yields the protein CAAPTMGSPGIPQYTDKLIF.

This clone has a count of ten or more. The sample carries other DNA sequences with the same CDR3. The chain is built from TRDV1 and TRDJ1; 7 bases are shared with TRDD3. Germline V gene data show CDR1 as TSWWSYY and CDR2 as QGS. The CDR3 consists of 23 residues. Losses at the gene ends were 0 bases for V and 3 bases for J; bases not matched to a gene: 28. In nucleotides, the CDR3 is TGTGCTCTTGGGGAACTCCTGGAGGTATACCAACGGAGGTATACTGGGGTCGCCGATAAACTCATCTTT. Translation: CALGELLEVYQRRYTGVADKLIF.

Comment on this clone: The protein held in TCRdb is that of a much larger clone and does not match this DNA's translation at residue 11, likely because of a read error; the protein shown is translated from the DNA. The J gene is TRDJ3, the V gene TRDV2; 10 bases align to TRDD3. The CDR3 is 17 residues long. Germline-derived CDR1 and CDR2 are GEAIGNYY and EKD. CDR3 bases: TGTGCCTGTGACGCTACTGGGGGATCTTGGGGCACCCGACAGATGTTTTTC. It yields the protein CACDATGGSWGTRQMFF.

This clone is labeled as medium-sized. This specimen includes other DNA sequences encoding the same CDR3. The chain's CDR3 is CALGELEIAVRRTPDKLIF. The CDR3 DNA sequence: TGTGCTCTTGGGGAACTAGAAATCGCTGTCCGTCGAACCCCCGATAAACTCATCTTT. The chain combines TRDV1 with TRDJ1; D is possibly TRDD1 (5 bases). There are 19 residues in the CDR3. Germline V gene sequence: CDR1 TSWWSYY, CDR2 QGS. V was shortened by 0 bases and J by 3 bases, with 23 bases between the two germline ends.

This clone is classed as medium-sized. This chain joins TRDV2 and TRDJ3, with 8 nucleotides matching TRDD3. Germline CDR1 GEAIGNYY, CDR2 EKD. The CDR3 loop spans 20 amino acids. J gave up 0 bases and V 0 bases, and 9 bases lay outside the gene matches. This CDR3 is CACDTVYWGVRSWDTRQMFF. The CDR3 DNA follows: TGTGCCTGTGACACCGTGTACTGGGGGGTACGCTCCTGGGACACCCGACAGATGTTTTTC.

This clone was counted between two and nine times. This sample also contains other DNA sequences that code for the same CDR3. The chain uses TRDV2 and TRDJ3; 10 bases fit TRDD3. The CDR3 loop spans 18 amino acids. CDR1 is GEAIGNYY, CDR2 EKD, per germline. The CDR3 coding sequence is TGTGCTCGTGACCACACTGGGGGATCCTCCTGGGACACCCGACAGATGTTTTTC. It encodes CARDHTGGSSWDTRQMFF.

In this sample, this clone is medium-sized. This chain joins TRDV2 and TRDJ3; D call uncertain. CDR1 is GEAIGNYY, CDR2 EKD, per germline. This CDR3 has 18 residues. Trimming shortened V by 0 bases and J by 0 bases, and 11 bases separated the two germline ends. CDR3 DNA sequence: TGTGCCTGTGACACCTTGGGCAGAAGCTCCTGGGACACCCGACAGATGTTTTTC. Protein product: CACDTLGRSSWDTRQMFF.

In regard to this clone: The protein that TCRdb holds for this DNA derives from a much larger clone and differs from the translated DNA at residue 12, which likely indicates a read error; the protein shown here is translated from the DNA. The chain carries TRDV2 and TRDJ3; TRDD3 matches 8 bases. The length of the CDR3 is 20 residues. J gave up 2 bases and V 0 bases, and 11 bases lay outside the gene matches. The V gene's germline CDR1 is GEAIGNYY and CDR2 EKD. CDR3 region: CACDTGDWGPRPWDTRQMFF. The CDR3 DNA is TGTGCCTGTGACACCGGGGACTGGGGGCCCCGCCCCTGGGACACCCGACAGATGTTTTTC.